This T cell receptor beta chain came from a study of long-term antiretroviral therapy in people with HIV. The CDR3 covers 16 residues. Germline lookup yields CDR1 LGHNA and CDR2 YNFKEQ. Trimming removed 0 bases at V and 2 bases at J, with 11 bases between. The run of the v3.0 immunoSEQ assay was at survey level. A per-sample goal of roughly 40,000-50,000 T-cell genomes was targeted by sequencing. Clones were read by immunoSEQ multiplex PCR, and TCRdb kept only the in-frame ones, dropping some. This table holds about 39,000 clones, around 85% found once. The sequence came from a woman between 45 and 60 years old with HIV. The material sequenced was unsorted PBMCs, taken 3.1 years after starting antiretroviral therapy. This rearrangement joins TRBV4-2 to TRBJ2-1, with D perhaps TRBD1 (5 bases). The CDR3, as DNA: TGTGCCAGCAGCCAAGAGGGGCCCCCGGCCTACAATGAGCAGTTCTTC. Its protein product is CASSQEGPPAYNEQFF.